The 14 T cell receptor beta chains listed next were all sequenced from one sample in a study of shared clonotypes between healthy human individuals. Method: immunoSEQ multiplex PCR; TCRdb's copy keeps in-frame clones and lacks some. The table includes 450,000 to 500,000 clones, around 80% detected once. Material for sequencing was PBMCs. The receptors stem from a woman in her thirties or forties in good health. Some clones in this sample may be carry-over from other donors' samples.

V is TRBV28 and J is TRBJ1-2, with D maybe TRBD1 (6 bases). The CDR3 runs to 15 residues. Germline CDR1 is MDHEN and CDR2 is SYDVKM. V gave up 2 bases and J gave up 4 bases, with 14 bases separating them. CDR3 in DNA: TGTGCCAGCAGTTTAGTGGACAGAACTTTCTATGGCTACACCTTC. This sequence encodes CASSLVDRTFYGYTF.

J is TRBJ1-4 and V is TRBV7-2; a possible D gene is TRBD1 (6 bases). The CDR3 length is 15 residues. V was cut by 5 bases and J by 2 bases, with 12 bases left in between. Germline lookup yields CDR1 SGHTA and CDR2 FQGNSA. CDR3 nucleotides: TGTGCCAGCAGCCTACAGGGCGGCACTAATGAAAAACTGTTTTTT. This translates into CASSLQGGTNEKLFF.

This clone showed up just once. The rearrangement links TRBV18 to TRBJ1-1; 7 bases match TRBD1. Trimming at V came to 3 bases and at J to 4 bases, leaving 5 bases not matched to a gene. CDR1 is KGHSH and CDR2 is LQKENI in the germline V gene. This CDR3 contains 14 residues. Written as DNA, the CDR3 is TGTGCCAGCTCACCCCTACCAGGGGGCACTGAAGCTTTCTTT. This sequence encodes CASSPLPGGTEAFF.

This clone was seen a single time. V is TRBV29-1 and J is TRBJ2-1; D is ambiguous. V lost 6 bases to trimming and J lost 4 bases, with 10 bases between them. The CDR3 spans 12 residues. The germline gives CDR1 SQVTM, CDR2 ANQGSEA. The CDR3 DNA sequence: TGCAGCGTGACGGAGCAGTACAATGAGCAGTTCTTC. Amino acids: CSVTEQYNEQFF.

The chain has TRBV19 and TRBJ2-4; D is perhaps TRBD1 (7 bases). Trimming removed 6 bases from V and 5 bases from J, with 14 bases in between. The CDR3 sequence is 14 residues long. CDR1 and CDR2 (germline): LNHDA, SQIVND (reference sequence). DNA for the CDR3: TGTGCCAGTAGCCTTGGAGGGACAGAAAACATTCAGTACTTC. This translates into CASSLGGTENIQYF.

V gene TRBV28 combines with J gene TRBJ2-5; D remains unclear. Trimming cost V 5 bases and J 3 bases, with 16 bases left between them. CDR1 is MDHEN and CDR2 is SYDVKM in the germline V gene. This CDR3 has 15 residues. The CDR3 DNA is TGTGCCAGCAGTCCCTTTCTCGCGGTGAAAGAGACCCAGTACTTC. Its translation: CASSPFLAVKETQYF.

The J gene is TRBJ2-1, the V gene TRBV27, with TRBD1 matching 9 bases. V dropped 5 bases and J dropped 7; count of bases not matched to a gene: 15. The CDR3 contains 17 residues. Germline V CDR1 and CDR2: MNHEY, SMNVEV (reference sequence). CDR3 sequence reads: CASSPPSGTGRRNEQFF. The CDR3 coding sequence is TGTGCCAGCAGTCCCCCCTCCGGGACAGGGAGGCGTAATGAGCAGTTCTTC.

The rearrangement links TRBV5-4 to TRBJ2-3, with D perhaps assigned TRBD1 or TRBD2 (5 bases each). Trimming shortened V by 2 bases and J by 5 bases, and 9 bases separated the two germline ends. Germline-derived CDR1 and CDR2 are SGHNT and YYREEE (reference sequence). CDR3 length equals 13 residues. CDR3 coding DNA: TGTGCCAGCAGCTTCGGTGGGGGAGATACGCAGTATTTT. This codes for CASSFGGGDTQYF.

The chain is built from TRBV5-4 and TRBJ2-5; D unresolved. The CDR3 totals 13 residues. Germline V gene lookup returns CDR1 SGHNT and CDR2 YYREEE (reference sequence). The V end was cut by 5 bases, the J end by 2 bases, with 10 bases between. Written as DNA, the CDR3 is TGTGCCAGCAGGTCCCTTCCTCAAGAGACCCAGTACTTC. This codes for CASRSLPQETQYF.

This clone is a singleton in its sample. The chain employs TRBV7-2 and TRBJ2-7; possibly TRBD2 for D (5 bases). The germline gives CDR1 SGHTA, CDR2 FQGNSA. The V end lost 1 base, the J end lost 7 bases, and 11 bases lay between the germline ends. This CDR3 has 13 residues. DNA for the CDR3: TGTGCCAGCAGCTTAGAACTAGGACGGGAGCAGTACTTC. Its translation: CASSLELGREQYF.

The chain is built from TRBV28 and TRBJ2-7; 9 bases are a match to TRBD2. There are 15 residues in the CDR3. Trimming cost V 6 bases and J 3 bases; bases outside gene matches: 9. Germline assignment: CDR1 MDHEN and CDR2 SYDVKM. In DNA form, the CDR3 reads TGTGCCAGCAGCTCCTGGACTAGCGCGAACTACGAGCAGTACTTC. Translated: CASSSWTSANYEQYF.

V is TRBV28 and J is TRBJ2-2; tentatively, D is TRBD2 (6 bases). V was cut by 6 bases and J by 0 bases, with 8 bases left in between. The CDR3 totals 14 residues. Germline loops: CDR1 MDHEN, CDR2 SYDVKM. CDR3 residues: CASRPSANTGELFF. CDR3 bases: TGTGCCAGCAGGCCTAGCGCGAACACCGGGGAGCTGTTTTTT.

This clone was picked up a small number of times. This may stem from a read error, because a much larger clone lies one nucleotide away. The V gene is TRBV29-1, the J gene TRBJ2-5, with D unresolved. The CDR3 totals 11 residues. Per germline, CDR1 SQVTM and CDR2 ANQGSEA. CDR3 coding DNA: TGCAGCGTTGTTGAGCAAGGGACCCAGTACTTC. Translation gives CSVVEQGTQYF.

This clone appeared a single time. CDR3 coding DNA: TGCGCCAGCAGCCCGTTACAGGAGAGCTCTGGAAACACCATATATTTT. Its protein product is CASSPLQESSGNTIYF. V usage is TRBV4-1 and J usage is TRBJ1-3, with a weak D call TRBD1 (5 bases). Looked up from germline, CDR1 is MGHRA and CDR2 is YSYEKL. V lost 4 bases to trimming and J lost 0 bases, with 13 bases between them. This CDR3 region has 16 residues.